This T cell receptor (beta chain) was obtained from a study of T cell repertoires in cytomegalovirus infection. This CDR3 contains 16 residues. The germline CDR1 and CDR2 sequences are SGHAT and FQNNGV. Trimming shortened V by 1 base and J by 4 bases, and 13 bases separated the two germline ends. TCRdb used MiXCR to reprocess the reads, holding one entry per CDR3 protein. The sample contains about 310,000 distinct CDR3 sequences, 15% to 20% of which appear only once. This clonotype was detected ten times or more. The receptor was derived from a human donor in good health (CMV status not recorded). Some clones in this sample may be carry-over from other donors' samples. The chain is built from TRBV11-2 and TRBJ2-2; either TRBD1 or TRBD2 may supply D (6 bases each). Material: PBMCs. CDR3 residues: CASSLVRGPLTGELFF. The CDR3 DNA follows: TGTGCCAGCAGCTTAGTCCGGGGGCCCCTCACCGGGGAGCTGTTTTTT.